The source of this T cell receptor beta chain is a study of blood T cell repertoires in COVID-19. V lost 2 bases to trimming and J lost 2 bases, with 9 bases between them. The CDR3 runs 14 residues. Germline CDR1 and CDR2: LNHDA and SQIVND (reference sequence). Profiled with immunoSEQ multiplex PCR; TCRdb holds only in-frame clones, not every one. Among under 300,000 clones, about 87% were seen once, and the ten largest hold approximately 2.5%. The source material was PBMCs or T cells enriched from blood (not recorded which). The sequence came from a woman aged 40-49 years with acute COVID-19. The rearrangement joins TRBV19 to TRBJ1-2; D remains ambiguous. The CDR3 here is CASSIFVGNYGYTF. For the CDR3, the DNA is TGTGCCAGTAGTATATTTGTCGGGAACTATGGCTACACCTTC.